This is a list of T cell receptor beta chains from one sample in a study of shared clonotypes between healthy human individuals. Sequenced by immunoSEQ multiplex PCR; TCRdb stores in-frame clones only, minus some. Among about 1.1 million clones listed, 78% were seen once. The sequencing input was memory CD4+ T cells from PBMCs. The receptor set was obtained from a man younger than 30 in good health. Some clones in this sample may be carry-over from other donors' samples. The CDR3 runs from the conserved cysteine through the conserved F or W. The D gene is left open where the match is weak. Only some rows state a clone size, as once, few, many or a class for expanded clones.

V	size	J	D	DNA	CDR3
TRBV2	.	TRBJ1-5	TRBD1	TGTGCCAGCAGGACAGGGGGCGATCAGCCCCAGCATTTT	CASRTGGDQPQHF
TRBV2	few	TRBJ2-3	.	TGTGCCAGCAACCTCCTTGGGGGCACAGATACGCAGTATTTT	CASNLLGGTDTQYF
TRBV27	.	TRBJ1-5	.	TGTGCCAGCAGTACAGGGACAAATGTTGTTCAGCCCCAGCATTTT	CASSTGTNVVQPQHF
TRBV7-2	.	TRBJ1-5	.	TGTGCCAGCAGCTCCGAGGGTCGTAGCAATCAGCCCCAGCATTTT	CASSSEGRSNQPQHF
TRBV28	few	TRBJ1-5	.	TGTGCCAGCAGTTCCCAGGGGCCCAGGGGGCATTTT	CASSSQGPRGHF
TRBV6-4	.	TRBJ1-1	.	TGTGCCAGCAGTCGCGGGACGAACACTGAAGCTTTCTTT	CASSRGTNTEAFF
TRBV28	.	TRBJ1-4	.	TGTGCCAGCAGTTTTGGGCCTACTGCGGGGGGAAAACTGTTTTTT	CASSFGPTAGGKLFF
TRBV28	.	TRBJ1-2	.	TGTGCCAGCACCCAACCCGACAGAAACTATGGCTACACCTTC	CASTQPDRNYGYTF
TRBV2	few	TRBJ1-2	.	TGTGCCAGCCGTGGACAGAGCTATGGCTACACCTTC	CASRGQSYGYTF
TRBV6-5	.	TRBJ2-1	.	TGTGCCAGCAGACCAACGGGGGCCCCCCATGAGCAGTTCTTC	CASRPTGAPHEQFF
TRBV6-6	.	TRBJ2-6	TRBD1	TGTGCCAGCACCGACAGGGCTGGGGCCAACGTCCTGACTTTC	CASTDRAGANVLTF
TRBV27	.	TRBJ2-5	.	TGTGCCAGCAGTTTACGCAGGGGAGAGACCCAGTACTTC	CASSLRRGETQYF
TRBV19	.	TRBJ2-3	.	TGTGCCAGTAGTCCCCGCCCTACTAGCACAGATACGCAGTATTTT	CASSPRPTSTDTQYF
TRBV5-1	.	TRBJ2-7	.	TGCGCCAGCGCCCCCGGGGACGCGGCGTGGTACTTC	CASAPGDAAWYF
TRBV7-2	few	TRBJ2-2	.	TGTGCCAGCAGCTTACTTGTCGGGAGGAACACCGGGGAGCTGTTTTTT	CASSLLVGRNTGELFF
TRBV7-2	.	TRBJ2-1	.	TGTGCCAGCAGCTTGTCCGGGACAAACAATGAGCAGTTCTTC	CASSLSGTNNEQFF
TRBV7-2	.	TRBJ2-7	TRBD2	TGTGCCAGCAGCTTAGCCCCAGCGGGAGTTACCTACGAGCAGTACTTC	CASSLAPAGVTYEQYF
TRBV6-1	.	TRBJ2-7	.	TGTGCCAGCAGTGAGATAGCAGGCGGCTATAGCTACGAGCAGTACTTC	CASSEIAGGYSYEQYF
TRBV5-4	.	TRBJ2-7	TRBD1	TGTGCCAGCAGCCGAGACAGGGGCTACGAGCAGTACTTC	CASSRDRGYEQYF
TRBV28	.	TRBJ1-2	TRBD1	TGTGCCAGCAGTTTATGGGGACAGACCTATGGCTACACCTTC	CASSLWGQTYGYTF
TRBV7-9	.	TRBJ2-3	TRBD2	TGTGCCAGCAGCTTACTCCGAGTCGCGCGGGAGCGGGCAGATACGCAGTATTTT	CASSLLRVARERADTQYF
TRBV2	.	TRBJ2-7	.	TGTGCCAGCAGCAGGACAGCCTACGAGCAGTACTTC	CASSRTAYEQYF